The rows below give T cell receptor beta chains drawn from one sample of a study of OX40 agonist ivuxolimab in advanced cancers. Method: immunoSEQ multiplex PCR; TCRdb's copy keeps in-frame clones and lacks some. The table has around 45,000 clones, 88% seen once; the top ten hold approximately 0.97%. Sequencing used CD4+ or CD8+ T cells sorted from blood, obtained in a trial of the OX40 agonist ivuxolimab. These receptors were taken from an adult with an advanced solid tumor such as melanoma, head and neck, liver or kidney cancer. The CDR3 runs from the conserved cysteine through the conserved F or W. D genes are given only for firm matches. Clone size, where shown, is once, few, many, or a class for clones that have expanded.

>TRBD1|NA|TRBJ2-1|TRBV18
CASSFGTGSYNEQFF
TGTGCCAGCTCTTTTGGGACAGGGTCCTACAATGAGCAGTTCTTC
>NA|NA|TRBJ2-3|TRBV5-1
CASSLEGPTDTQYF
TGCGCCAGCAGCTTGGAAGGGCCCACAGATACGCAGTATTTT
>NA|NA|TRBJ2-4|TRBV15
CATSRDLSGWETKNIQYF
TGTGCCACCAGCAGAGATCTGTCGGGTTGGGAAACCAAAAACATTCAGTACTTC
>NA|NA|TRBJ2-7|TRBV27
CASSQRANSYEQYF
TGTGCCAGCAGCCAACGGGCCAACTCCTACGAGCAGTACTTC
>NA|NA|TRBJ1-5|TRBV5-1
CASSLEDPRGQPQHF
TGCGCCAGCAGCTTGGAGGATCCCAGGGGTCAGCCCCAGCATTTT
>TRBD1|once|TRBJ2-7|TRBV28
CASAGQGWGNEQYF
TGTGCCAGCGCCGGACAGGGATGGGGAAACGAGCAGTACTTC
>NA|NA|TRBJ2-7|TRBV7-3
CASSLSGEYEQYF
TGTGCCAGCAGCTTAAGCGGGGAGTACGAGCAGTACTTC
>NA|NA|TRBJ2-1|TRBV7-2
CASSLVAIDNEQFF
TGTGCCAGCAGCTTAGTCGCCATTGACAATGAGCAGTTCTTC
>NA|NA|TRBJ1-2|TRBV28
CASSLGGYGYTF
TGTGCCAGCAGCTTAGGTGGCTATGGCTACACCTTC
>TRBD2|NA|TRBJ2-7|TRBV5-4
CASSLAGTSGIEQYF
TGTGCCAGCAGCTTGGCCGGGACTAGCGGGATCGAGCAGTACTTC
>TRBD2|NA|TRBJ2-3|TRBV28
CASSSLTSGTSTDTQYF
TGTGCCAGCAGCTCCCTGACTAGCGGTACTAGCACAGATACGCAGTATTTT
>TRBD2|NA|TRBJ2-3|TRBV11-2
CASSFLAAGGSADTQYF
TGTGCCAGCAGCTTTCTCGCCGCGGGAGGATCCGCAGATACGCAGTATTTT
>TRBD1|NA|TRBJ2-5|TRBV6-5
CASKGQGMYQETQYF
TGTGCCAGCAAGGGACAGGGAATGTACCAAGAGACCCAGTACTTC
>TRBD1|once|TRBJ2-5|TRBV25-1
CASSEFRGGGQETQYF
TGTGCCAGCAGTGAATTTAGAGGGGGCGGACAAGAGACCCAGTACTTC
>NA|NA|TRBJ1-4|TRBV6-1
CASSEGINEKLFF
TGTGCCAGCAGTGAGGGAATTAATGAAAAACTGTTTTTT
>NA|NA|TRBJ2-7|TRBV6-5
CASMRGAYEQYF
TGTGCCAGCATGAGGGGGGCCTACGAGCAGTACTTC
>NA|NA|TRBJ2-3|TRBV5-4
CASSSFGYTQYF
TGTGCCAGCAGCTCCTTCGGCTATACGCAGTATTTT
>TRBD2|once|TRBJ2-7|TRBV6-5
CASSILAGENYEQYF
TGTGCCAGCAGCATCCTAGCGGGGGAAAACTACGAGCAGTACTTC
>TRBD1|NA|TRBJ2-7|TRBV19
CASSPQGQGTTYEQYF
TGTGCCAGTAGTCCTCAAGGACAGGGCACTACCTACGAGCAGTACTTC
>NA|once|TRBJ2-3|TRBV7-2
CASSLGQSDTQYF
TGTGCCAGCAGCTTAGGGCAGTCAGATACGCAGTATTTT
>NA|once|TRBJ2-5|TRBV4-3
CASSQDARLGETQYF
TGCGCCAGCAGCCAAGACGCCCGACTAGGAGAGACCCAGTACTTC
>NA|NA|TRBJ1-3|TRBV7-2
CASSLNPLLSGNTIYF
TGTGCCAGCAGCTTAAACCCCCTCCTCTCTGGAAACACCATATATTTT
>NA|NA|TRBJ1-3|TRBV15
CATSRDRQPSGNTIYF
TGTGCCACCAGCAGAGATCGACAGCCGTCTGGAAACACCATATATTTT
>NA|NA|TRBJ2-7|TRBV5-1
CASSKAVTSGEQYF
TGCGCCAGCAGTAAGGCGGTAACCAGTGGCGAGCAGTACTTC
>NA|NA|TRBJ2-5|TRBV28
CASSLRTPETQYF
TGTGCCAGCAGTTTGAGGACACCAGAGACCCAGTACTTC
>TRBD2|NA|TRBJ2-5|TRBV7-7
CASSPGGAPGETQYF
TGTGCTAGCAGCCCGGGGGGGGCCCCGGGGGAGACCCAGTACTTC
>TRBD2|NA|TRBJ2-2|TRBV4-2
CASSQEFAGGPRGELFF
TGTGCCAGCAGCCAAGAATTTGCGGGAGGGCCACGCGGGGAGCTGTTTTTT
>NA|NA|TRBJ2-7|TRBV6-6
CASSYDRPYEQYF
TGTGCCAGCAGTTACGACAGGCCCTACGAGCAGTACTTC
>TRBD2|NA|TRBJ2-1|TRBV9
CASSESPGGPYEQFF
TGTGCCAGCAGCGAGAGCCCGGGAGGGCCCTATGAGCAGTTCTTC
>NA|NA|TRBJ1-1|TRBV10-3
CAIKGENTEAFF
TGTGCCATCAAAGGAGAGAACACTGAAGCTTTCTTT
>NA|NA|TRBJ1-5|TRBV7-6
CASSSTGPGQPQHF
TGTGCCAGCAGCTCCACAGGTCCTGGTCAGCCCCAGCATTTT
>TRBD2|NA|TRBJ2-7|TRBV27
CASSFHRPASGRFYEQYF
TGTGCCAGCAGTTTCCACCGCCCTGCTAGCGGGAGATTCTACGAGCAGTACTTC
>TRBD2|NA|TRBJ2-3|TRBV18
CASSPFSGRAGDTQYF
TGTGCCAGCTCACCATTCAGCGGGAGGGCCGGAGATACGCAGTATTTT
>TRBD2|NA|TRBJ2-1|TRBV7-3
CASSLPSGLAGGEQFF
TGTGCCAGCAGCTTACCGTCAGGACTAGCGGGTGGTGAGCAGTTCTTC
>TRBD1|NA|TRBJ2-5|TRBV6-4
CASRDRQETQYF
TGTGCCAGCAGGGACAGGCAAGAGACCCAGTACTTC
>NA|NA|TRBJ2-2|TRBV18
CASSPPVTRNTGELFF
TGTGCCAGCTCACCACCGGTGACTAGGAACACCGGGGAGCTGTTTTTT
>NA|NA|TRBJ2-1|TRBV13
CASSPHSGEQFF
TGTGCCAGCAGCCCCCACTCGGGTGAGCAGTTCTTC
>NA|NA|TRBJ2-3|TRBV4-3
CASSQPGQRPDTQYF
TGCGCCAGCAGCCAGCCAGGACAGAGGCCAGATACGCAGTATTTT
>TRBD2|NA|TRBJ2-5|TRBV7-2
CASSSSGRGETQYF
TGTGCCAGCAGCTCCAGCGGGAGAGGGGAGACCCAGTACTTC
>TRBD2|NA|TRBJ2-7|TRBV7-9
CASSRDGTSGREQYF
TGTGCCAGCAGCCGAGACGGGACTAGCGGGAGAGAGCAGTACTTC
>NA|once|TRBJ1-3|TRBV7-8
CASSAKTGSSGNTIYF
TGTGCCAGCAGCGCCAAAACAGGGAGCTCTGGAAACACCATATATTTT